A single sample is the source of the 20 T cell receptor beta chains below, sequenced in a study of siplizumab effects on memory and regulatory T cells (dated by TCRdb to about 2019). Library preparation used the immunoSEQ multiplex PCR assay. The source is immuneACCESS, and TCRdb retained only in-frame sequences with V and J called. Part of the clones is not carried over; for the studies checked, unresolved V genes explain less than half of this, and the remainder is unexplained. Recorded for this sample are about 100,000 clones; 85% to 95% of them occurred a single time. The top ten hold about 0.6% of the sample. What was sequenced was Tregs sorted from blood. Every receptor here comes from a human donor in good health.

The J gene is TRBJ1-6, the V gene TRBV28; 8 bases line up with TRBD1. Trimming removed 5 bases from V and 17 bases from J; junction bases left unmatched: 11. CDR3 size: 13 residues. Per germline, CDR1 MDHEN and CDR2 SYDVKM. CDR3 nucleotide sequence: TGTGCCAGCAGTCTCCCTTGGCAGGGGGCTATCCACTTT. Residues: CASSLPWQGAIHF.

This rearrangement joins TRBV28 to TRBJ1-2; D remains ambiguous. This CDR3 spans 11 amino acids. CDR1 and CDR2 from the germline V gene are MDHEN and SYDVKM. V was pared by 4 bases and J by 7 bases, with 7 bases between. The CDR3 DNA follows: TGTGCCAGCAGTTCCCGTCTTGGCTACACCTTC. Translated, it gives CASSSRLGYTF.

This clone has just one count. The chain links TRBV7-2 to TRBJ1-2; D is undetermined. From germline, CDR1 is SGHTA and CDR2 FQGNSA. This CDR3 comprises 12 residues. V was trimmed by 7 bases and J by 2 bases, leaving 8 bases between them. The CDR3 DNA reads TGTGCCAGCAACCGAGCCAACTATGGCTACACCTTC. It codes for CASNRANYGYTF.

The chain joins TRBV10-3 to TRBJ2-7; 9 bases fit TRBD2. Germline trimming cut 8 bases from V and 2 bases from J; bases unmatched to any gene: 10. In germline, CDR1 is ENHRY, CDR2 SYGVKD. The CDR3 consists of 15 residues. The CDR3 nucleotides are TGTGCCATCGGAGAAGAGCTAGCGGGGCCCTACGAGCAGTACTTC. This codes for CAIGEELAGPYEQYF.

The V call is TRBV6-4, the J call TRBJ2-1; tentative D call: TRBD1 (6 bases). Deletions cut 4 bases from V and 9 bases from J, with 13 bases between. Germline V CDR1 and CDR2: MRHNA, SNTAGT. The CDR3 runs 13 residues. CDR3 DNA: TGTGCCAGCAGTGTCCAACAGGGAATTGAGCAGTTCTTC. As protein: CASSVQQGIEQFF.

The chain combines TRBV19 with TRBJ1-5; possible D gene TRBD1, 6 bases. Germline CDR1 is LNHDA and CDR2 is SQIVND (reference sequence). V was pared by 6 bases and J by 5 bases, with 11 bases between. The CDR3 length is 13 residues. CDR3 sequence: CASSGGPDQPQHF. The DNA of the CDR3 is TGTGCCAGTAGCGGGGGGCCTGATCAGCCCCAGCATTTT.

J is TRBJ2-7 and V is TRBV5-1; D gene ambiguous. This CDR3 is 12 amino acids long. The V end was cut by 4 bases, the J end by 3 bases, with 8 bases between. Germline assignment: CDR1 SGHRS and CDR2 YFSETQ. The CDR3 DNA reads as TGCGCCAGCAGCCCCAATGACTACGAGCAGTACTTC. This encodes CASSPNDYEQYF.

The chain joins TRBV19 to TRBJ2-3; 11 nucleotides agree with TRBD2. After removal of 5 bases from V and 2 bases from J, the junction contained 9 bases not matched to a gene. CDR3 length equals 17 residues. Germline V gene lookup returns CDR1 LNHDA and CDR2 SQIVND (reference sequence). In nucleotides, the CDR3 is TGTGCCAGTAGTTTAGGACTAGCGGGCCTAGACACAGATACGCAGTATTTT. It is translated as CASSLGLAGLDTDTQYF.

This chain uses TRBV6-5 with TRBJ2-2, with a tentative D call TRBD1 (7 bases). Per germline, CDR1 MNHEY and CDR2 SVGAGI. This CDR3 has 15 amino acids. V lost 8 bases to trimming and J lost 6 bases, with 19 bases between them. The chain's CDR3 is CASAKRQGGSGELFF. The CDR3 DNA reads TGTGCCAGCGCCAAAAGACAGGGAGGTTCCGGGGAGCTGTTTTTT.

This chain connects TRBV6-1 to TRBJ1-5; 8 bases match TRBD1. Trimming cost V 3 bases and J 2 bases; bases outside gene matches: 6. The CDR3 is 16 amino acids. CDR1 is MNHNS and CDR2 is SASEGT in the germline V gene. In DNA form, the CDR3 reads TGTGCCAGCAGTGACCAGGGGGCGCGAGGCAATCAGCCCCAGCATTTT. This translates into CASSDQGARGNQPQHF.

The chain links TRBV5-4 to TRBJ1-2; D not resolved. Germline lookup yields CDR1 SGHNT and CDR2 YYREEE (reference sequence). V lost 0 bases and J lost 2, with 11 bases in between. This CDR3 is 15 amino acids long. CDR3 sequence reads: CASSLGQTPNYGYTF. CDR3 sequence (DNA): TGTGCCAGCAGCTTGGGCCAGACTCCGAACTATGGCTACACCTTC.

The V call is TRBV9, the J call TRBJ1-1; D not resolved. Germline V gives CDR1 SGDLS, CDR2 YYNGEE. Trimming took off 4 bases at V and 1 base at J, with 14 bases between the two ends. The CDR3 runs to 15 residues. The CDR3 DNA reads TGTGCCAGCAGCCCAGACCCAAATGGGAACACTGAAGCTTTCTTT. This encodes CASSPDPNGNTEAFF. Complete variable domain (other parts from reference TRBV9 and TRBJ1-1): DSGVTQTPKHLITATGQRVTLRCSPRSGDLSVYWYQQSLDQGLQFLIQYYNGEERAKGNILERFSAQQFPDLHSELNLSSLELGDSALYFCASSPDPNGNTEAFFGQGTRLTVV.

This clone was seen a single time. V usage is TRBV11-2 and J usage is TRBJ1-3; TRBD1 matches at 7 bases. V was pared by 5 bases and J by 1 base, with 11 bases of the junction left unmatched. CDR1 SGHAT and CDR2 FQNNGV come from the germline V gene. This CDR3 region has 17 residues. CDR3 in amino acids: CASSPRTGRASGNTIYF. The DNA for the CDR3 is TGTGCCAGCAGCCCGCGGACAGGCCGAGCTTCTGGAAACACCATATATTTT.

The chain is built from TRBV28 and TRBJ1-5; D is ambiguous. This CDR3 region has 12 residues. The ends were cut back, 4 bases at V and 7 bases at J, with 8 bases in the middle. The germline V gene has CDR1 MDHEN and CDR2 SYDVKM. As DNA, the CDR3 is TGTGCCAGCAGTTACCGTCACCAGCCCCAGCATTTT. This translates into CASSYRHQPQHF.

This clone was counted once. V gene TRBV25-1 combines with J gene TRBJ1-2, with 9 bases identical to TRBD1. Per germline, CDR1 MGHDK and CDR2 SYGVNS. CDR3 size: 14 residues. With V trimmed by 4 bases and J by 8 bases, 8 bases remained unmatched. The CDR3 sequence: CASSGRDRDRGYTF. Written as DNA, the CDR3 is TGTGCCAGCAGTGGACGGGACAGGGATCGAGGCTACACCTTC.

In this sample, this clone turned up once. The chain links TRBV15 to TRBJ2-2, with unresolved D. The CDR3 covers 13 residues. Germline V gives CDR1 LNHNV, CDR2 YYDKDF (reference sequence). The V gene lost 4 bases and the J gene lost 1 base, with 4 bases spanning the gap. The DNA for the CDR3 is TGTGCCACCAGCAAAGGGAACACCGGGGAGCTGTTTTTT. Amino acids: CATSKGNTGELFF.

The V and J genes are TRBV10-2 and TRBJ1-5; D gene uncertain. Trimming pared 0 bases from V and 6 bases from J, leaving 21 bases between. The germline V gene encodes CDR1 WSHSY and CDR2 SAAADI. The CDR3 totals 18 residues. The DNA for the CDR3 is TGCGCCAGCAGTGAGTCGAATATATTTAGTTCGATTATTCAGCCCCAGCATTTT. As protein: CASSESNIFSSIIQPQHF.

This chain connects TRBV7-8 to TRBJ2-7; D possibly corresponds to TRBD1 (5 bases). The CDR3 contains 14 residues. Trimming left V 3 bases short and J 7 bases short, with 16 bases between. Per the germline V gene, CDR1 is SGHVS and CDR2 is FQNEAQ. The CDR3 is CASSLSSGFQEQYF. DNA for the CDR3: TGTGCCAGCAGCTTGTCCTCAGGGTTCCAAGAGCAGTACTTC.

This clone came up once. The junction and the germline gene differ at one end; a read error may be behind it. The V gene is TRBV6-1, the J gene TRBJ1-5; no clear D gene. CDR1 is MNHNS, CDR2 SASEGT, per germline. The CDR3 has 9 residues. This chain's CDR3 is CASSLSKEF. CDR3 DNA: TGTGCCAGCAGTTTGTCGAAGGAGTTT.

The V call is TRBV16, the J call TRBJ1-5, with 8 bases fitting TRBD1. With V trimmed by 4 bases and J by 7 bases, 6 bases remained unmatched. There are 14 residues in the CDR3. The germline V gene has CDR1 KGHSY and CDR2 FQNENV. The CDR3 protein is CASSPGTGGQPQHF. The CDR3 DNA reads as TGTGCCAGCAGCCCCGGGACAGGAGGACAGCCCCAGCATTTT. The whole variable domain, filled in from reference TRBV16 and TRBJ1-5, reads GEEVAQTPKHLVRGEGQKAKLYCAPIKGHSYVFWYQQVLKNEFKFLISFQNENVFDETGMPKERFSAKCLPNSPCSLEIQATKLEDSAVYFCASSPGTGGQPQHFGDGTRLSIL.